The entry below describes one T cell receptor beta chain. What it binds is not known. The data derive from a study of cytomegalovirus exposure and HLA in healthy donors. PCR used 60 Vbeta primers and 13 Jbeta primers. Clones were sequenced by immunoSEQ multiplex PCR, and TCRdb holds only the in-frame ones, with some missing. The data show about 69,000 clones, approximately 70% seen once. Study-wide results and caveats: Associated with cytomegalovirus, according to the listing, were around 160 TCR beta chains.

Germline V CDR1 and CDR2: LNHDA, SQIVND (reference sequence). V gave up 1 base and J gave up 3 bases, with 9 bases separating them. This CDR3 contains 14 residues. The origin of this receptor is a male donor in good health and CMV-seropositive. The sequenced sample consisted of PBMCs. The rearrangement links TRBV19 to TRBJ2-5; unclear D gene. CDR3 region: CASSIGSGKETQYF. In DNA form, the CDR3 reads TGTGCCAGTAGTATAGGTAGTGGTAAAGAGACCCAGTACTTC.